Below, 23 T cell receptor beta chains from the same sample are listed, as sequenced in a study of blood T cell repertoires in COVID-19. Generated by immunoSEQ multiplex PCR, the TCRdb table keeps only in-frame clones and is missing some. The top ten clones hold approximately 9.3% of a sample with approximately 340,000 clones, over 80% of them seen once. Sequencing used peripheral blood. All receptors derive from a man aged 25-45 years with COVID-19, enrolled during active disease.

This chain connects TRBV15 to TRBJ1-5; the D gene is possibly TRBD1 (6 bases). Germline lookup yields CDR1 LNHNV and CDR2 YYDKDF (reference sequence). Between the trimmed V and J ends, which lost 1 base and 0 bases, there was a span of 7 bases. The CDR3 covers 15 residues. The CDR3 DNA reads TGTGCCACCAGCAGAGGACAGGCTAGCAATCAGCCCCAGCATTTT. Its translation is CATSRGQASNQPQHF.

The rearrangement uses TRBV19 and TRBJ1-1, with D possibly being TRBD1 (5 bases). The germline V gene has CDR1 LNHDA and CDR2 SQIVND (reference sequence). V shed 4 bases and J shed 1 base, with 22 bases lying between them. The CDR3 loop spans 18 amino acids. CDR3 loop: CASSTEGPPVGRNTEAFF. The DNA of the CDR3 is TGTGCCAGTAGTACGGAGGGACCTCCGGTGGGTAGGAACACTGAAGCTTTCTTT.

The rearrangement uses TRBV28 and TRBJ1-6; 11 bases fit TRBD1. Germline loops: CDR1 MDHEN, CDR2 SYDVKM. CDR3 length: 15 residues. The J segment lost 7 bases and the V segment lost 6 bases, leaving 5 bases of the junction unmatched. CDR3 DNA sequence: TGTGCCAGCAGACTGGGGACAGGGGGAAATTCACCCCTCCACTTT. Translated, it gives CASRLGTGGNSPLHF.

The V call is TRBV11-3, the J call TRBJ1-1; no firm D call. With 3 bases removed from V and 7 bases from J, the gap between germline ends came to 12 bases. Germline V lookup: CDR1 SGHNT, CDR2 YENEEA. The CDR3 spans 13 residues. The CDR3 is CASSFDIGGEAFF. The CDR3, as DNA: TGTGCCAGCAGCTTCGACATAGGTGGTGAAGCTTTCTTT.

V gene TRBV5-4 combines with J gene TRBJ2-7, with 8 nucleotides matching TRBD2. CDR1 SGHNT and CDR2 YYREEE come from the germline V gene (reference sequence). Trimming cost V 0 bases and J 0 bases; bases outside gene matches: 2. The CDR3 covers 15 residues. The CDR3: CASSLGTSYSYEQYF. The CDR3 nucleotides read TGTGCCAGCAGCTTGGGGACTAGCTACTCCTACGAGCAGTACTTC.

The CDR3 loop reads CASTFLDRGELFF. Here the CDR3 DNA reads TGTGCCAGCACTTTCCTCGACAGGGGGGAGCTGTTTTTT. This rearrangement joins TRBV27 to TRBJ2-2, with D possibly being TRBD1 (6 bases). Germline V gene data show CDR1 as MNHEY and CDR2 as SMNVEV (reference sequence). V was shortened by 7 bases and J by 8 bases, with 14 bases between the two germline ends. CDR3 size: 13 residues.

The genes are TRBV14 and TRBJ2-3; no clear D gene. Germline V CDR1 and CDR2: SGHDN, FVKESK. Trimming cost V 1 base and J 3 bases, with 5 bases left between them. The CDR3 covers 13 residues. The CDR3 is CASSQVSTDTQYF. In nucleotides, the CDR3 is TGTGCCAGCAGCCAAGTGTCGACAGATACGCAGTATTTT.

The chain couples TRBV5-6 to TRBJ2-7, with D perhaps TRBD2 (7 bases). The CDR3 covers 15 residues. CDR1 and CDR2 from the germline V gene are SGHDT and YYEEEE. Trimming left V 4 bases short and J 0 bases short, with 14 bases between. CDR3 coding DNA: TGTGCCAGCAGCGGACTAGACAGGTTCTCCTACGAGCAGTACTTC. Translated: CASSGLDRFSYEQYF. The entire variable domain, with the rest obtained from reference TRBV5-6 and TRBJ2-7, is as follows: DAGVTQSPTHLIKTRGQQVTLRCSPKSGHDTVSWYQQALGQGPQFIFQYYEEEERQRGNFPDRFSGHQFPNYSSELNVNALLLGDSALYLCASSGLDRFSYEQYFGPGTRLTVT.

There are a few counts of this clone. The V and J genes are TRBV7-2 and TRBJ2-2; 7 bases agree with TRBD2. Germline assignment: CDR1 SGHTA and CDR2 FQGNSA. The CDR3 consists of 16 residues. Germline trimming cut 5 bases from V and 6 bases from J; bases unmatched to any gene: 12. The CDR3 region has the DNA TGTGCCAGCAGCCCATACTACTCCGCGGGGGCCGGGGAGCTGTTTTTT. As protein: CASSPYYSAGAGELFF. Combining the CDR3 with reference TRBV7-2 and TRBJ2-2 gives the whole variable domain GAGVSQSPSNKVTEKGKDVELRCDPISGHTALYWYRQSLGQGLEFLIYFQGNSAPDKSGLPSDRFSAERTGGSVSTLTIQRTQQEDSAVYLCASSPYYSAGAGELFFGEGSRLTVL.

The chain links TRBV5-1 to TRBJ2-2, with 10 nucleotides matching TRBD2. J gave up 0 bases and V 0 bases, and 5 bases lay outside the gene matches. This CDR3 has 18 amino acids. Germline V CDR1 and CDR2: SGHRS, YFSETQ. CDR3 sequence reads: CASSLAPSGSANTGELFF. The CDR3 nucleotides are TGCGCCAGCAGCTTGGCTCCTAGCGGGAGCGCGAACACCGGGGAGCTGTTTTTT. The full variable domain, in which reference TRBV5-1 and TRBJ2-2 provide the parts outside the CDR3, is KAGVTQTPRYLIKTRGQQVTLSCSPISGHRSVSWYQQTPGQGLQFLFEYFSETQRNKGNFPGRFSGRQFSNSRSEMNVSTLELGDSALYLCASSLAPSGSANTGELFFGEGSRLTVL.

The genes are TRBV28 and TRBJ2-1, with 8 nucleotides matching TRBD2. The CDR3 length is 14 residues. The J segment lost 3 bases and the V segment lost 2 bases, leaving 0 bases of the junction unmatched. The germline CDR1 and CDR2 sequences are MDHEN and SYDVKM. CDR3 sequence: CASSLAGGYNEQFF. CDR3 nucleotide sequence: TGTGCCAGCAGTTTAGCGGGAGGCTACAATGAGCAGTTCTTC.

This clone showed up just once. This chain joins TRBV20-1 and TRBJ2-7, with 8 nucleotides matching TRBD2. Unmatched junction bases numbered 12, after V lost 3 bases and J lost 5 bases. This CDR3 comprises 15 residues. Germline-derived CDR1 and CDR2 are DFQATT and SNEGSKA (reference sequence). This chain's CDR3 is CSASRSREGRHEQYF. DNA of the CDR3: TGCAGTGCTAGTAGGTCACGGGAGGGCCGGCACGAGCAGTACTTC.

This chain links TRBV12-3 or TRBV12-4 with TRBJ1-5, with D possibly TRBD1 on 5 matching bases. This CDR3 is 12 amino acids long. Trimming took 6 bases from V and 6 from J, leaving 9 bases between them. The CDR3 region has the DNA TGTGCCAGCAGGTACGGGGGTCAGCCCCAGCATTTT. Its protein product is CASRYGGQPQHF.

The genes are TRBV13 and TRBJ1-2, with 7 bases fitting TRBD1. CDR3 size: 16 residues. J was trimmed by 5 bases and V by 0 bases; bases with no gene match: 9. Germline V gene lookup returns CDR1 PRHDT and CDR2 FYEKMQ (reference sequence). CDR3 region: CASSLGALGRGYGYTF. The CDR3 coding sequence is TGTGCCAGCAGCTTAGGGGCTCTCGGCAGGGGGTATGGCTACACCTTC.

The V call is TRBV6-2 or TRBV6-3, the J call TRBJ1-1, with 7 bases matching TRBD1. Germline CDR1 reads MNHEY; CDR2 reads SVGEGT. This CDR3 contains 16 residues. The V segment lost 4 bases and the J segment 4 bases; nucleotides outside the gene matches: 12. The CDR3 spells CASSWTGLPIGTEAFF. The CDR3 DNA sequence: TGTGCCAGCAGTTGGACAGGTCTCCCTATTGGCACTGAAGCTTTCTTT.

The chain recombines TRBV18 with TRBJ2-3; 9 nucleotides agree with TRBD1. This CDR3 is built from 19 residues. Germline CDR1 KGHSH, CDR2 LQKENI. V was clipped by 2 bases and J by 4 bases; unmatched bases: 16. CDR3 sequence reads: CASSPAGTGPFPPPDTQYF. The CDR3 DNA reads as TGTGCCAGCTCACCAGCCGGGACAGGGCCTTTTCCTCCACCAGATACGCAGTATTTT.

The rearrangement links TRBV7-6 to TRBJ1-5; D unresolved. The germline V and J ends were trimmed by 5 bases and 3 bases, with 14 bases remaining between them. The CDR3 totals 15 residues. Germline-derived CDR1 and CDR2 are SGHVS and FNYEAQ. The CDR3 DNA reads TGTGCCAGCAGCCCTAGATCGGGTATCAATCAGCCCCAGCATTTT. Its protein is CASSPRSGINQPQHF.

The rearrangement uses TRBV11-1 and TRBJ2-3; D perhaps matches TRBD1 (5 bases). V was clipped by 0 bases and J by 4 bases, with 8 bases between them. The germline V gene has CDR1 SGHAT and CDR2 FQDESV (reference sequence). This CDR3 spans 14 amino acids. Here the CDR3 reads CASSLALGADTQYF. In nucleotides, the CDR3 is TGTGCCAGCAGCTTAGCGTTAGGGGCAGATACGCAGTATTTT.

Concerning this clone itself: The sample carries other DNA sequences with the same CDR3. The chain has TRBV18 and TRBJ2-7; TRBD1 agrees at 8 bases. With V trimmed by 2 bases and J by 1 base, 1 base remained unmatched. CDR1 and CDR2 (germline): KGHSH, LQKENI. This CDR3 has 14 residues. As DNA, the CDR3 is TGTGCCAGCTCACCAGGGACAGGTTCCTACGAGCAGTACTTC. It yields the protein CASSPGTGSYEQYF.

The CDR3 loop is CASSSSGTSGTQETQYF. In DNA form, the CDR3 reads TGTGCCAGCAGCTCGTCCGGGACTAGCGGGACCCAAGAGACCCAGTACTTC. The chain employs TRBV7-2 and TRBJ2-5; 13 positions agree with TRBD2. Germline values: CDR1 SGHTA, CDR2 FQGNSA. CDR3 length: 17 residues. Germline trimming cut 4 bases from V and 1 base from J; bases unmatched to any gene: 6.

The genes are TRBV7-2 and TRBJ1-2; 9 nucleotides line up with TRBD1. Germline V CDR1 and CDR2: SGHTA, FQGNSA. The V gene end was trimmed by 5 bases and the J gene end by 3 bases; junction bases not matched to a gene: 10. The CDR3 length is 16 residues. CDR3 amino acids: CASSLGGGTGHYGYTF. CDR3 nucleotides: TGTGCCAGCAGCCTAGGCGGTGGGACAGGGCACTATGGCTACACCTTC.

This clone is a singleton in its sample. The chain combines TRBV9 with TRBJ2-2; D is undetermined. Per the germline V gene, CDR1 is SGDLS and CDR2 is YYNGEE. This CDR3 comprises 15 residues. Trimming left V 2 bases short and J 6 bases short, with 14 bases between. The CDR3 DNA sequence: TGTGCCAGCAGCGTTAGTGAGTCAAGAGCCGGGGAGCTGTTTTTT. This encodes CASSVSESRAGELFF.

The rearrangement uses TRBV9 and TRBJ2-1; 9 bases are shared with TRBD2. The germline CDR1 and CDR2 sequences are SGDLS and YYNGEE. Unmatched junction bases numbered 6, after V lost 1 base and J lost 16 bases. The CDR3 consists of 12 residues. This CDR3 is CASSVSGGYKFF. The CDR3 DNA is TGTGCCAGCAGCGTAAGCGGGGGGTATAAATTCTTC.